This TCR beta chain was identified during a study of T cells in Graves' hyperthyroidism and ophthalmopathy. Amplification of TCR beta CDR3 regions used RNA as the template. In the first-round RT-PCR of the TCR CDR3, the HTBI primer set was used. TCRdb re-called the multiplex PCR reads through MiXCR, storing one row per CDR3 protein. The table lists about 640,000 distinct CDR3 sequences, around 20% of them singletons. The CDR3 covers 16 residues. The germline CDR1 and CDR2 sequences are SGHVS and FQNEAQ. V lost 5 bases and J lost 0; bases outside the gene matches: 6. Study-wide results and limits: Onset of ophthalmopathy came a median approximately 6.8 months after the model predicted it.

Exclusion of a patient resulted from uncontrolled infection, other autoimmune disease, pregnancy or lactation. Cells are PBMCs isolated from roughly 9.2 ml of fresh blood. The table lists this clonotype with a few counts. What it recognizes is unknown. The sequenced sample was blood. J is TRBJ1-4 and V is TRBV7-8; 7 bases map to TRBD1. This receptor was identified in a man younger than 45 with Graves' ophthalmopathy. CDR3 loop: CASSQDRVATNEKLFF. CDR3 bases: TGTGCCAGCAGCCAAGACAGGGTGGCAACTAATGAAAAACTGTTTTTT.